This T cell receptor (beta chain) was recovered during a study of beta chain features in type 1 diabetes. Concerning this clone: Its cognate antigen is unknown.

V lost 11 bases, J lost 2 bases, and 8 bases lay in between. Per germline, CDR1 SGHAT and CDR2 FQNNGV. The CDR3 runs 11 residues. The isolated RNA, all of it, was reverse transcribed, so expressed TCRB transcripts were what got sequenced. Method: immunoSEQ multiplex PCR; TCRdb's copy keeps in-frame clones and lacks some. The sample shows roughly 610,000 clones, around 15% of them seen only once. Points from the study as a whole: Insertions at VDJ junctions were less frequent in type 1 diabetes patients. These patients also deleted more nucleotides at the same junctions. Shortening that was moderate but significant affected the TCRB CDR3s of Type 1 diabetes patients in all four CD4+ subsets.

The TCR originated in a man aged 18 to 30 in good health. Sequenced: naive CD4+ T cells from blood. This rearrangement joins TRBV11-2 to TRBJ2-3; D perhaps matches TRBD2 (5 bases). CDR3 sequence: CALRDTDTQYF. The CDR3, as DNA: TGTGCCTTACGGGACACAGATACGCAGTATTTT.